This paragraph covers one TCR beta chain sequence. Per the original data handling: Counts of nucleated cells, estimated from reference gene primer amplification, were obtained. TCRdb's table, derived via immunoSEQ multiplex PCR, lists solely in-frame clones and lacks some. The V and J calls and clone size were taken over from that table, and D and trimming were inferred from the DNA. The repertoire includes 250,000 or so clones, 80% to 85% of them detected once, and around 3.4% sits in the top ten. These data belong to a study of blood T cell repertoires in COVID-19. About the research overall: Specimens from acute and convalescent COVID-19 originated in the United States, Italy and Spain. T cells, B-cell-depleted T cells, or PBMCs provided the cDNA or gDNA that served as material.

Sequenced input: peripheral blood. The clonotype was recovered from a woman between 18 and 29 years old with acute or convalescent COVID-19.

The CDR3 bases are TGTGCCATCAGTGACTCGAAGGGGGGGTCAACTAATGAAAAACTGTTTTTT. The encoded protein is CAISDSKGGSTNEKLFF. This chain uses TRBV10-3 with TRBJ1-4; tentative D call: TRBD1 (6 bases). The germline V and J ends were trimmed by 3 bases and 0 bases, with 14 bases remaining between them. The germline V gene has CDR1 ENHRY and CDR2 SYGVKD. The CDR3 consists of 17 residues.